This entry lists 18 T cell receptor beta chains sequenced from one sample in a study of cytomegalovirus exposure and HLA in healthy donors. PCR involved 60 Vbeta and 13 Jbeta primers. Data came from immunoSEQ multiplex PCR; TCRdb stores just in-frame clones and leaves some out. The table shows 100,000 to 150,000 clones, with approximately 82% occurring only once. The sample comprised PBMCs. The origin of the receptors is a woman under 30 in good health and CMV-seropositive.

The rearrangement joins TRBV15 to TRBJ2-5; 9 bases are a match to TRBD1. The CDR3 contains 15 residues. Germline assignment: CDR1 LNHNV and CDR2 YYDKDF (reference sequence). With 3 bases clipped from V and 2 bases from J, the junction kept 4 bases outside the gene matches. CDR3 region: CATSRGGQGQETQYF. The CDR3 DNA reads TGTGCCACCAGCAGGGGGGGACAGGGACAAGAGACCCAGTACTTC.

This clone was picked up a small number of times. The chain links TRBV6-1 to TRBJ2-1; 13 nucleotides line up with TRBD2. The CDR3 is 16 amino acids. With 4 bases clipped from V and 7 bases from J, the junction kept 7 bases outside the gene matches. The V gene's germline CDR1 is MNHNS and CDR2 SASEGT. This CDR3 is CASSGGTSGDANEQFF. In nucleotides, the CDR3 is TGTGCCAGCAGTGGGGGGACTAGCGGGGATGCGAATGAGCAGTTCTTC.

The rearrangement joins TRBV4-1 to TRBJ2-5; TRBD2 matches at 7 bases. The DNA end is more similar to TRBJ2-7, so the J call may be wrong. This CDR3 spans 12 amino acids. The germline V gene encodes CDR1 MGHRA and CDR2 YSYEKL. CDR3 nucleotides: TGCGCCAGCAGCCCGCGCGGGGGCGAGCAGTACTTC. Its translation is CASSPRGGEQYF.

This chain joins TRBV4-1 and TRBJ2-3; 8 nucleotides match TRBD2. This CDR3 region has 15 residues. Per germline, CDR1 MGHRA and CDR2 YSYEKL. Unmatched junction bases numbered 7, after V lost 4 bases and J lost 4 bases. DNA for the CDR3: TGCGCCAGCAGCCTCCCGACTAGCGAGGCAGATACGCAGTATTTT. It yields the protein CASSLPTSEADTQYF.

The CDR3 DNA reads TGCGCCAGCAGCCCGACAGGGGGGGGGTCGGTAGCCAAAAACATTCAGTACTTC. Protein: CASSPTGGGSVAKNIQYF. This rearrangement joins TRBV4-1 to TRBJ2-4, with 9 nucleotides matching TRBD1. The germline gives CDR1 MGHRA, CDR2 YSYEKL. This CDR3 comprises 18 residues. The V gene end was trimmed by 4 bases and the J gene end by 0 bases; junction bases not matched to a gene: 10.

V and J are TRBV6-6 and TRBJ1-1; the match to TRBD1 covers 8 bases. The CDR3 spans 14 residues. Germline CDR1 reads MNHNY; CDR2 reads SVGAGI (reference sequence). The V and J ends lost 6 bases and 0 bases, in that order; junction bases with no gene match: 3. Written as DNA, the CDR3 is TGTGCCAGCAGACGACAGGGGATGAACACTGAAGCTTTCTTT. Its translation is CASRRQGMNTEAFF.

The J gene is TRBJ1-1, the V gene TRBV30, with D possibly matching TRBD1 (5 bases). Trimming stripped 2 bases from V and 7 bases from J, with 14 bases between. Germline CDR1 and CDR2: GTSNPN and SVGIG (reference sequence). CDR3 length: 13 residues. CDR3 residues: CAWSKGGAIEAFF. In DNA form, the CDR3 reads TGTGCCTGGAGTAAGGGCGGGGCCATTGAAGCTTTCTTT.

The V gene is TRBV29-1, the J gene TRBJ2-7, with TRBD2 matching over 13 bases. Germline V gene lookup returns CDR1 SQVTM and CDR2 ANQGSEA. The V segment lost 0 bases and the J segment 4 bases; nucleotides outside the gene matches: 6. The CDR3 contains 16 residues. The chain's CDR3 is CSVEETSGGADYEQYF. Here the CDR3 DNA reads TGCAGCGTTGAAGAAACTAGCGGGGGGGCAGATTACGAGCAGTACTTC.

The chain is built from TRBV11-1 and TRBJ2-1; 14 bases map to TRBD2. Germline trimming cut 5 bases from V and 4 bases from J; bases unmatched to any gene: 10. Germline V gives CDR1 SGHAT, CDR2 FQDESV (reference sequence). The CDR3 loop spans 18 amino acids. The CDR3 spells CASSTGTSGGGGYNEQFF. CDR3 bases: TGTGCCAGCAGCACGGGGACTAGCGGGGGTGGTGGGTACAATGAGCAGTTCTTC.

This rearrangement joins TRBV28 to TRBJ2-2; 9 nucleotides line up with TRBD1. The CDR3 runs to 17 residues. CDR1 is MDHEN and CDR2 is SYDVKM in the germline V gene. Germline trimming cut 8 bases from V and 6 bases from J; bases unmatched to any gene: 16. The CDR3 nucleotides are TGTGCCAGCGGTAACAGGGGGCTACGGGCCTCTCCCGGGGAGCTGTTTTTT. It translates to CASGNRGLRASPGELFF.

This chain connects TRBV5-1 to TRBJ2-3, with D maybe TRBD1 (6 bases). Germline CDR1 reads SGHRS; CDR2 reads YFSETQ. Trimming cost V 4 bases and J 4 bases, with 10 bases left between them. The CDR3 loop spans 13 amino acids. CDR3 bases: TGCGCCAGCAGCCCAACAGGGTCAGATACGCAGTATTTT. Translation: CASSPTGSDTQYF.

The chain couples TRBV6-5 to TRBJ2-7; weak D call: TRBD2 (6 bases). The CDR3 runs 13 residues. Per the germline V gene, CDR1 is MNHEY and CDR2 is SVGAGI. V lost 7 bases and J 6 bases, leaving 16 bases between the germline ends. The chain's CDR3 is CASTPPSGVEQYF. CDR3 DNA sequence: TGTGCCAGCACCCCGCCCTCGGGGGTCGAGCAGTACTTC.

The V gene is TRBV2, the J gene TRBJ1-6, with D unresolved. The V end lost 8 bases, the J end lost 5 bases, and 13 bases lay between the germline ends. CDR1 and CDR2 (germline): SNHLY, FYNNEI. This CDR3 is 14 amino acids long. CDR3 sequence (DNA): TGTGCCAGCCGCGGTATCGCCAATAATTCACCCCTCCACTTT. Protein product: CASRGIANNSPLHF.

The chain couples TRBV29-1 to TRBJ1-5; perhaps TRBD1 as D (6 bases). Germline V CDR1 and CDR2: SQVTM, ANQGSEA. V dropped 4 bases and J dropped 5 bases, with 12 bases sitting between them. The CDR3 covers 13 residues. The CDR3 protein is CSVAAGVDQPQHF. The CDR3, as DNA: TGCAGCGTTGCAGCAGGGGTGGATCAGCCCCAGCATTTT. Together with reference TRBV29-1 and TRBJ1-5, the CDR3 gives the full variable domain: SAVISQKPSRDICQRGTSLTIQCQVDSQVTMMFWYRQQPGQSLTLIATANQGSEATYESGFVIDKFPISRPNLTFSTLTVSNMSPEDSSIYLCSVAAGVDQPQHFGDGTRLSIL.

Comment on this clone: Germline is not matched at one junction end, which may reflect a read error. This rearrangement joins TRBV6-1 to TRBJ2-1; TRBD2 matches at 7 bases. Germline V gene lookup returns CDR1 MNHNS and CDR2 SASEGT. This CDR3 spans 13 amino acids. CDR3 DNA: TGTGCCAGCAGCGGTATACTATCGAGCGGGGCACTCTTC. Its translation: CASSGILSSGALF.

The J gene is TRBJ2-7, the V gene TRBV6-5; TRBD2 aligns across 8 bases. The CDR3 is 14 amino acids. The germline CDR1 and CDR2 sequences are MNHEY and SVGAGI. The V and J ends lost 6 bases and 5 bases, in that order; junction bases with no gene match: 9. The chain's CDR3 is CASSLRGALHEQYF. In nucleotides, the CDR3 is TGTGCCAGCAGCCTGCGGGGGGCGCTTCACGAGCAGTACTTC.

The CDR3 is CASTPTGGTEAFF. Written as DNA, the CDR3 is TGTGCCAGCACTCCCACGGGGGGTACTGAAGCTTTCTTT. The V gene is TRBV6-6, the J gene TRBJ1-1; perhaps TRBD1 as D (5 bases). The germline V gene has CDR1 MNHNY and CDR2 SVGAGI (reference sequence). Trimming took 7 bases from V and 5 from J, leaving 14 bases between them. The CDR3 runs to 13 residues.

The chain carries TRBV5-4 and TRBJ2-6; D unresolved. The germline V gene has CDR1 SGHNT and CDR2 YYREEE (reference sequence). This CDR3 is 12 amino acids long. Trimming pared 10 bases from V and 4 bases from J, leaving 9 bases between. The DNA of the CDR3 is TGTGCCGTCCGAGCCGGGGCCAACGTCCTGACTTTC. As protein: CAVRAGANVLTF.